This TCR beta chain was recorded in a study of early T cells in non-severe SARS-CoV-2 infection. The overall study: Sequencing was performed on bulk RNA from unsorted whole blood, leaving chains unpaired. Study-wide findings and caveats: Comparison of clonotypes with VDJdb favored anti-spike CD8 responses while missing private and CD4 specificities.

A note on this clonotype: Its antigen remains unknown.

CDR1 is SGHRS and CDR2 is YFSETQ in the germline V gene. Trimming took 5 bases from V and 0 from J, leaving 12 bases between them. The CDR3 loop spans 15 amino acids. Tagging with unique molecular identifiers was applied to individual cDNA molecules. One entry per CDR3 protein results from TCRdb running MiXCR on the 5' RACE reads. In the table there are some 60,000 distinct CDR3 sequences, about 9.3% of which are singletons. This receptor was obtained from an adult who was a healthcare worker with PCR-confirmed SARS-CoV-2 infection or an uninfected control (not recorded which). The rearrangement uses TRBV5-1 and TRBJ2-1, with D possibly being TRBD2 (5 bases). Sequencing was carried out using whole blood. For the CDR3, the DNA is TGCGCCAGCAGTACGACGGGGAACTCCTACAATGAGCAGTTCTTC. Translation gives CASSTTGNSYNEQFF.